What follows are 10 T cell receptor beta chains derived from one specimen sequenced in a study of blood T cell repertoires in COVID-19. The protocol was immunoSEQ multiplex PCR, while the TCRdb copy is restricted to in-frame clones and leaves out a portion. The data contain about 89,000 clones, about 83% of them singletons. Material: peripheral blood. The receptors here all came from a man between 65 and 85 years old with COVID-19, enrolled during active disease.

This clone was counted a single time. The V and J genes are TRBV27 and TRBJ2-2, with 16 bases matching TRBD2. The J segment lost 0 bases and the V segment lost 6 bases, leaving 7 bases of the junction unmatched. This CDR3 is built from 19 residues. Germline-derived CDR1 and CDR2 are MNHEY and SMNVEV (reference sequence). This CDR3 is CASRLSGTSGGANTGELFF. The CDR3 DNA is TGTGCCAGCAGACTTTCCGGGACTAGCGGGGGGGCGAACACCGGGGAGCTGTTTTTT.

This clone was seen a handful of times. V and J are TRBV3-1 (or the pseudogene TRBV3-2) and TRBJ2-1; 10 bases line up with TRBD2. Per germline, CDR1 LGHDT and CDR2 YNNKEL (reference sequence). Trimming took 4 bases from V and 2 from J; bases not matched to a gene: 8. CDR3 size: 17 residues. The CDR3 nucleotides read TGTGCCAGCAGCCCGGGACTAGCGATCCTTCCCTACAATGAGCAGTTCTTC. This sequence encodes CASSPGLAILPYNEQFF.

The table lists this clone with a few counts. Distinct nucleotide sequences in the sample also encode this CDR3. V and J are TRBV9 and TRBJ1-1; D might be TRBD1 (6 bases). This CDR3 comprises 13 residues. Germline loops: CDR1 SGDLS, CDR2 YYNGEE. V was shortened by 0 bases and J by 5 bases, with 8 bases between the two germline ends. CDR3 nucleotides: TGTGCCAGCAGCGTAGAAACAGGGACTGAAGCTTTCTTT. This translates into CASSVETGTEAFF.

The chain recombines TRBV7-9 with TRBJ1-1; D not certain. The CDR3 length is 13 residues. V gave up 7 bases and J gave up 7 bases, with 16 bases separating them. Germline V gene data show CDR1 as SEHNR and CDR2 as FQNEAQ (reference sequence). The CDR3 sequence: CASTRSPQYEAFF. In DNA, the CDR3 is TGTGCCAGCACCAGATCGCCTCAGTATGAAGCTTTCTTT.

This clone was found a few times. V is TRBV7-6 and J is TRBJ1-6; D might be TRBD1 (5 bases). V lost 2 bases, J lost 7 bases, and 12 bases lay in between. The length of the CDR3 is 15 residues. CDR1 and CDR2 (germline): SGHVS, FNYEAQ. CDR3 in amino acids: CASSLRQRVNSPLHF. In DNA form, the CDR3 reads TGTGCCAGCAGCTTACGACAGAGAGTAAATTCACCCCTCCACTTT.

The chain combines TRBV4-2 with TRBJ2-7; tentative D call: TRBD1 (6 bases). The V end lost 0 bases, the J end lost 2 bases, and 14 bases lay between the germline ends. From germline, CDR1 is LGHNA and CDR2 YNFKEQ. The CDR3 loop spans 16 amino acids. The CDR3 bases are TGTGCCAGCAGCCAAGATCAGGGAAGGGGGACCTACGAGCAGTACTTC. Translating it yields CASSQDQGRGTYEQYF.

This clone has just one count. The chain combines TRBV4-2 with TRBJ1-4, with D possibly TRBD1 on 6 matching bases. The V and J ends lost 4 bases and 5 bases respectively, with 14 bases between them. Looked up from germline, CDR1 is LGHNA and CDR2 is YNFKEQ. CDR3 length: 15 residues. The CDR3 spells CASSPRGGENEKLFF. The CDR3 bases are TGTGCCAGCAGCCCCCGAGGGGGGGAAAATGAAAAACTGTTTTTT.

The chain employs TRBV7-9 and TRBJ2-1; possible D gene TRBD2, 6 bases. Trimming pared 5 bases from V and 5 bases from J, leaving 10 bases between. CDR1 and CDR2 from the germline V gene are SEHNR and FQNEAQ (reference sequence). The CDR3 spans 13 residues. The CDR3 spells CASSMGLNNEQFF. CDR3 DNA sequence: TGTGCCAGCAGCATGGGACTCAACAATGAGCAGTTCTTC. Looking up the rest from reference TRBV7-9 and TRBJ2-1 gives the full variable domain: DTGVSQNPRHKITKRGQNVTFRCDPISEHNRLYWYRQTLGQGPEFLTYFQNEAQLEKSRLLSDRFSAERPKGSFSTLEIQRTEQGDSAMYLCASSMGLNNEQFFGPGTRLTVL.

The rearrangement links TRBV9 to TRBJ1-2, with 7 positions matching TRBD1. The CDR3 extends over 16 amino acids. Looked up from germline, CDR1 is SGDLS and CDR2 is YYNGEE. Trimming removed 4 bases from V and 1 base from J; junction bases left unmatched: 10. CDR3 DNA sequence: TGTGCCAGCAGCTCACGCCCCAACAGGGGTAACTATGGCTACACCTTC. Amino acid sequence: CASSSRPNRGNYGYTF.

This chain links TRBV5-1 with TRBJ2-1; a weak D match, TRBD2 (5 bases). The V gene lost 0 bases and the J gene lost 2 bases, with 9 bases spanning the gap. CDR1 SGHRS and CDR2 YFSETQ come from the germline V gene. The CDR3 consists of 15 residues. CDR3 DNA sequence: TGCGCCAGCAGCTTGGGGGCTAGCACCTACAATGAGCAGTTCTTC. This encodes CASSLGASTYNEQFF.